This T cell receptor beta chain originates from a study of blood T cell repertoires in COVID-19. At the level of the study: T cells, B-cell-depleted T cells, or PBMCs supplied cDNA or gDNA.

Those who participated ranged in age from about 18 to 89 years and resided in about two dozen US areas. In assigning cohorts, the study relied on participant-reported clinical history. Original methodology: For nucleated cells, counts were estimated from reference gene primer amplification. Produced via immunoSEQ multiplex PCR; TCRdb's table is partial and in-frame only. V, J and clone size are those of that table, while D and trimming were read from the DNA. Among 200,000 to 250,000 clones listed, roughly 89% were seen once. The V gene's germline CDR1 is SQVTM and CDR2 ANQGSEA. This CDR3 comprises 13 residues. Trimming took 8 bases from V and 4 from J, leaving 15 bases between them.

V usage is TRBV29-1 and J usage is TRBJ1-5, with D maybe TRBD1 (6 bases). Sequenced input: PBMCs or T cells enriched from blood (not recorded which). This TCR derives from a woman aged 30 to 39 with acute COVID-19. CDR3 amino acids: CSPRGGSNQPQHF. CDR3 sequence (DNA): TGCAGCCCTAGGGGGGGGTCTAATCAGCCCCAGCATTTT.